Listed below are T cell receptor beta chains from one sample, sequenced in a study of blood T cells in healthy people across ages. A single record per CDR3 protein comes from TCRdb applying MiXCR to the 5' RACE reads. The table includes around 1.1 million distinct CDR3 sequences, around two fifths detected once. The sequenced material came from blood. These receptors were collected from a man aged 18 to 30 in good health. CDR3s include the opening cysteine and the closing phenylalanine or tryptophan. Fields, in order: V gene, clone size, J gene, D gene, CDR3 DNA, CDR3 protein. The D gene is left open where the match is weak. Size is omitted from some rows. Given values are once, few, many or a class for expanded clones.

v_call: TRBV30; clone_size: many; j_call: TRBJ1-2; d_call: NA; cdr3_nt: TGTGCCTGGAGTGGCGGCTATGGCTACACCTTC; cdr3_aa: CAWSGGYGYTF
v_call: TRBV7-9; clone_size: NA; j_call: TRBJ1-1; d_call: NA; cdr3_nt: TGTGCCACTGGGGTCGGGCAGAACACTGAAGCTTTCTTT; cdr3_aa: CATGVGQNTEAFF
v_call: TRBV27; clone_size: many; j_call: TRBJ1-2; d_call: TRBD1; cdr3_nt: TGTGCCAGCAGTTTTCGGACAGGTCTCAACTATGGCTACACCTTC; cdr3_aa: CASSFRTGLNYGYTF
v_call: TRBV15; clone_size: NA; j_call: TRBJ2-3; d_call: TRBD2; cdr3_nt: TGTGCCACCAGCAGATTCCCTGGCGGGGGGTACCTAGATACGCAGTATTTT; cdr3_aa: CATSRFPGGGYLDTQYF
v_call: TRBV28; clone_size: NA; j_call: TRBJ2-5; d_call: NA; cdr3_nt: TGTGCCAGCAGCTTAGGGGTAGCGCGAGAGGCCCAGTACTTC; cdr3_aa: CASSLGVAREAQYF
v_call: TRBV30; clone_size: few; j_call: TRBJ1-1; d_call: NA; cdr3_nt: TGTGCCTGGAGCCCGGGGGAGAACACTGAAGCTTTCTTT; cdr3_aa: CAWSPGENTEAFF
v_call: TRBV12-3/TRBV12-4; clone_size: few; j_call: TRBJ1-2; d_call: NA; cdr3_nt: TGTGCCAGCAGTTTTCGGGTCGGGGCGCTCGACTATGGCTACACCTTC; cdr3_aa: CASSFRVGALDYGYTF
v_call: TRBV27; clone_size: NA; j_call: TRBJ1-5; d_call: NA; cdr3_nt: TGTGCCAGCAGGCCAGGACACGAGGGTCAGCCCCAGCATTTT; cdr3_aa: CASRPGHEGQPQHF
v_call: TRBV20-1; clone_size: NA; j_call: TRBJ2-1; d_call: TRBD2; cdr3_nt: TGCAGTGCTTTTAGTCCGGGACTAGAGTACAATGAGCAGTTCTTC; cdr3_aa: CSAFSPGLEYNEQFF
v_call: TRBV7-2; clone_size: NA; j_call: TRBJ1-1; d_call: NA; cdr3_nt: TGTGCCAGCAGCCCGGACGGCCGAGGGAATGAAGCTTTCTTT; cdr3_aa: CASSPDGRGNEAFF
v_call: TRBV9; clone_size: NA; j_call: TRBJ2-2; d_call: TRBD2; cdr3_nt: TGTGCCAGCAGCCCCCACAGCGGGGGGGCTCGTCAATCCGGGGAGCTGTTTTTT; cdr3_aa: CASSPHSGGARQSGELFF
v_call: TRBV3-1; clone_size: once; j_call: TRBJ2-5; d_call: TRBD2; cdr3_nt: TGTGCCAGCAGCCAAGAGGTCCGGGACTACCGAGACTACAATGAGCAGTACTTC; cdr3_aa: CASSQEVRDYRDYNEQYF
v_call: TRBV20-1; clone_size: NA; j_call: TRBJ2-5; d_call: NA; cdr3_nt: TGCAGTGCGGCGAATCGGGACGGGCAGTACTTC; cdr3_aa: CSAANRDGQYF
v_call: TRBV12-3/TRBV12-4; clone_size: few; j_call: TRBJ2-2; d_call: NA; cdr3_nt: TGTGCCAGCAGTCCGGAAGGGGGAGGCACCGGGGAGCTGTTTTTT; cdr3_aa: CASSPEGGGTGELFF
v_call: TRBV6-2/TRBV6-3; clone_size: NA; j_call: TRBJ1-1; d_call: NA; cdr3_nt: TGTGCCAGCAGGCGAGGGGCCACAGCTGAAGCTTTCTTT; cdr3_aa: CASRRGATAEAFF
v_call: TRBV27; clone_size: NA; j_call: TRBJ1-1; d_call: NA; cdr3_nt: TGTGCCAGCAGTTTCGCAAACGCACGGGTCCTTGAAGCTTTCTTT; cdr3_aa: CASSFANARVLEAFF
v_call: TRBV6-2/TRBV6-3; clone_size: NA; j_call: TRBJ2-1; d_call: TRBD2; cdr3_nt: TGTGCCAGCAGGACTATAGCGGGGGGGCCCTACAATGAGCAGTTCTTC; cdr3_aa: CASRTIAGGPYNEQFF
v_call: TRBV5-1; clone_size: NA; j_call: TRBJ1-4; d_call: NA; cdr3_nt: TGCGCCAGCAGCCCGTCTGGGGCGGATGAAAAACTGTTTTTT; cdr3_aa: CASSPSGADEKLFF
v_call: TRBV5-1; clone_size: NA; j_call: TRBJ1-1; d_call: TRBD1; cdr3_nt: TGCGCCAGCAGCTGGGGGACAGGGCCCACTGAAGCTTTCTTT; cdr3_aa: CASSWGTGPTEAFF
v_call: TRBV7-9; clone_size: NA; j_call: TRBJ1-2; d_call: TRBD1; cdr3_nt: TGTGCCAGCAGCAGACGTGACAGGGCTTACTATGGCTACACCTTC; cdr3_aa: CASSRRDRAYYGYTF
v_call: TRBV4-3; clone_size: few; j_call: TRBJ2-5; d_call: NA; cdr3_nt: TGCGCCAGCAGCCAAGAATGGGGGTCCCACCAAGAGACCCAGTACTTC; cdr3_aa: CASSQEWGSHQETQYF
v_call: TRBV12-3/TRBV12-4; clone_size: few; j_call: TRBJ2-1; d_call: NA; cdr3_nt: TGTGCCAGCAGTTCCACCAGGGGCTATGAGCAGTTCTTC; cdr3_aa: CASSSTRGYEQFF
v_call: TRBV29-1; clone_size: NA; j_call: TRBJ1-3; d_call: NA; cdr3_nt: TGCAGCGTTTCCCGGGGAGACTCTGGAAACACCATATATTTT; cdr3_aa: CSVSRGDSGNTIYF
v_call: TRBV20-1; clone_size: NA; j_call: TRBJ2-3; d_call: NA; cdr3_nt: TGCAGTGCTAGAGTCTTAATAGAAGGACACCATTACGAGGGGTTT; cdr3_aa: CSARVLIEGHHYEGF
v_call: TRBV20-1; clone_size: few; j_call: TRBJ2-3; d_call: NA; cdr3_nt: TGCAGTGCTAGAGATGGCGGCTGGCATACGCAGTATTTT; cdr3_aa: CSARDGGWHTQYF
v_call: TRBV2; clone_size: few; j_call: TRBJ2-3; d_call: NA; cdr3_nt: TGTGCCAGCAGTGAAATAGGGCAGCTAGATACGCAGTATTTT; cdr3_aa: CASSEIGQLDTQYF
v_call: TRBV4-3; clone_size: few; j_call: TRBJ1-1; d_call: NA; cdr3_nt: TGCGCCAGCAGCCAGGGGGGTTCTGAGAGGAGCACTGAAGCTTTCTTT; cdr3_aa: CASSQGGSERSTEAFF
v_call: TRBV10-3; clone_size: NA; j_call: TRBJ2-5; d_call: TRBD1; cdr3_nt: TGTGCCATCAGGGACGGACAGGGACAAGAGACCCAGTACTTC; cdr3_aa: CAIRDGQGQETQYF
v_call: TRBV20-1; clone_size: few; j_call: TRBJ2-3; d_call: TRBD2; cdr3_nt: TGCAGTGCTATGGTTGGCCTAGCGGGTTTGTGGTTCACAGATACGCAGTATTTT; cdr3_aa: CSAMVGLAGLWFTDTQYF
v_call: TRBV2; clone_size: NA; j_call: TRBJ1-5; d_call: NA; cdr3_nt: TGTGCCAGCAGTGGTTGGGACGGGGATAGCAATCAGCCCCAGCATTTT; cdr3_aa: CASSGWDGDSNQPQHF
v_call: TRBV4-2; clone_size: NA; j_call: TRBJ1-5; d_call: TRBD1; cdr3_nt: TGTGCCAGCAGCCAAGATGGACAGGGGTACGCGGAGAATCAGCCCCAGCATTTT; cdr3_aa: CASSQDGQGYAENQPQHF
v_call: TRBV7-2; clone_size: NA; j_call: TRBJ1-1; d_call: NA; cdr3_nt: TGTGCCAGCAGCTTATCAACTCTGGTGAACACTGAAGCTTTCTTT; cdr3_aa: CASSLSTLVNTEAFF
v_call: TRBV5-1; clone_size: NA; j_call: TRBJ1-4; d_call: TRBD1; cdr3_nt: TGCGCCAGCAGCTTTTCCGGGACAGCAACTAATGAAAAACTGTTTTTT; cdr3_aa: CASSFSGTATNEKLFF
v_call: TRBV7-2; clone_size: few; j_call: TRBJ1-2; d_call: NA; cdr3_nt: TGTGCCAGCAGCTTAAGTGCGGGCAGCGGGAGAGGCTACACCTTC; cdr3_aa: CASSLSAGSGRGYTF
v_call: TRBV3-1; clone_size: NA; j_call: TRBJ1-3; d_call: TRBD1; cdr3_nt: TGTGCCAGCAGCCAAGCTAGACAGGGAAGGACTGGAAACACCATATATTTT; cdr3_aa: CASSQARQGRTGNTIYF
v_call: TRBV2; clone_size: NA; j_call: TRBJ1-4; d_call: TRBD1; cdr3_nt: TGTGCCAGCAGCGGACAGGGAAATTCAGCTAATGAAAAACTGTTTTTT; cdr3_aa: CASSGQGNSANEKLFF
v_call: TRBV5-6; clone_size: NA; j_call: TRBJ2-7; d_call: NA; cdr3_nt: TGTGCCAGCAGCCATGGGGCAGAGAACGGTGAGCAGTACTTC; cdr3_aa: CASSHGAENGEQYF
v_call: TRBV27; clone_size: NA; j_call: TRBJ1-2; d_call: NA; cdr3_nt: TGTGCCAGCAGCCTCCGGGACGGCTATGGCTACACCTTC; cdr3_aa: CASSLRDGYGYTF
v_call: TRBV10-3; clone_size: NA; j_call: TRBJ2-7; d_call: TRBD1; cdr3_nt: TGTGCCATCAGTGAGGCCGCACTGGGACAGATCTACGAGCAGTACTTC; cdr3_aa: CAISEAALGQIYEQYF
v_call: TRBV20-1; clone_size: NA; j_call: TRBJ1-1; d_call: NA; cdr3_nt: TGCAGTGCTAGTCCTCCCCAGGGGAACACTGAAGCTTTCTTT; cdr3_aa: CSASPPQGNTEAFF
v_call: TRBV27; clone_size: NA; j_call: TRBJ2-2; d_call: NA; cdr3_nt: TGTGCCAGCAGTACCCAGGGGCGCGGGACCGGGGAGCTGTTTTTT; cdr3_aa: CASSTQGRGTGELFF
v_call: TRBV20-1; clone_size: NA; j_call: TRBJ1-5; d_call: NA; cdr3_nt: TGCAGTGCTAGAAATGGGGGGCATATCGGTATGGGCAATCAGCCCCAGCATTTT; cdr3_aa: CSARNGGHIGMGNQPQHF
v_call: TRBV20-1; clone_size: NA; j_call: TRBJ2-1; d_call: TRBD2; cdr3_nt: TGCAGTGCTCCCTCTAGCGGGGGGGGCGAGCAGTTCTTC; cdr3_aa: CSAPSSGGGEQFF